Shown below are 3 T cell receptor beta chains from a single sample sequenced in a study of a mutant IDH1 vaccine in newly diagnosed glioma. This sample's time point: week 5, during vaccination. Every single dose of the vaccine, 300 ug of mutant IDH1 20-mer peptide, came with topical imiquimod. These receptors' targets are unknown. The data were produced by immunoSEQ multiplex PCR, yet TCRdb's version contains in-frame clones alone and is incomplete. The sample carries about 25,000 clones, 77% recorded once. The source was PBMCs, collected from a glioma patient whose treatment included an IDH1 peptide vaccine. All receptors derive from a man aged 40-49 years with glioma.

The chain employs TRBV7-8 and TRBJ2-7; D call uncertain. The germline V gene encodes CDR1 SGHVS and CDR2 FQNEAQ. The CDR3 is 13 amino acids. The V gene lost 1 base and the J gene lost 6 bases, with 10 bases spanning the gap. The CDR3 coding sequence is TGTGCCAGCAGCTTAGGTCAGATGGGCGAGCAGTACGTC. Translated: CASSLGQMGEQYV.

This sequence joins TRBV7-2 and TRBJ1-4; the D gene is possibly TRBD1 (5 bases). V lost 2 bases, J lost 6 bases, and 10 bases lay in between. Germline CDR1 SGHTA, CDR2 FQGNSA. There are 14 residues in the CDR3. CDR3 region: CASSLPGGYEKLFF. The CDR3, as DNA: TGTGCCAGCAGCTTACCGGGGGGTTATGAAAAACTGTTTTTT.

In regard to this clone: The junction departs from the called germline gene at one end, perhaps through a read error. The sample holds other DNA sequences that translate to the same CDR3. The chain uses TRBV6-5 and TRBJ2-7; 9 nucleotides align to TRBD2. CDR3 length: 15 amino acids. The germline V gene has CDR1 MNHEY and CDR2 SVGAGI. As DNA, the CDR3 is TGTGCCAGCAGTTACGGAGCGGGAGGTGGCTACGAGCAGTACTTT. Protein product: CASSYGAGGGYEQYF.